The sequence of this T cell receptor beta chain was determined in a study of cytomegalovirus exposure and HLA in healthy donors. Findings of the study overall: Among immune exposure information, only CMV serostatus was available. The authors later found HLA-associated TCR beta chains more clonally expanded than equally common others. As a later analysis revealed, most CMV-associated TCR beta chains appeared HLA-restricted.

PCR was performed using 60 Vbeta and 13 Jbeta primers. Sequenced by immunoSEQ multiplex PCR; TCRdb stores in-frame clones only, minus some. This table holds fewer than 250,000 clones, about 82% found once. Points on this clone: Its target is not known.

This CDR3 is built from 15 residues. Germline assignment: CDR1 LNHDA and CDR2 SQIVND (reference sequence). V was clipped by 11 bases and J by 4 bases; unmatched bases: 12. The V gene is TRBV19, the J gene TRBJ1-5, with 9 bases identical to TRBD1. The receptor was derived from a man aged 25-45 years in good health and CMV-seronegative. The source material was PBMCs. CDR3: CASRGPGQGNQPQHF. Written as DNA, the CDR3 is TGTGCCTCAAGGGGGCCGGGACAGGGAAATCAGCCCCAGCATTTT.